The TCR beta chain described here comes from a study of technical replicates of blood from several donors. The method was immunoSEQ multiplex PCR; TCRdb's version includes in-frame clones alone and lacks a portion of them. This sample carries roughly 64,000 clones, approximately 86% of them seen once, and the ten largest clones take about 5.4%. The TCR comes from a human donor in good health. Some clones in this sample may be carry-over from other donors' samples. Sequenced input: PBMCs.

The CDR3 sequence: CASSLLTGVSNEQFF. Here the CDR3 DNA reads TGTGCCAGCAGTTTATTAACGGGAGTCTCCAATGAGCAGTTCTTC. The chain links TRBV28 to TRBJ2-1; perhaps TRBD2 as D (6 bases). The CDR3 sequence is 15 residues long. CDR1 is MDHEN, CDR2 SYDVKM, per germline. Trimming left V 1 base short and J 6 bases short, with 13 bases between. The full variable domain, rest sourced from reference TRBV28 and TRBJ2-1, is DVKVTQSSRYLVKRTGEKVFLECVQDMDHENMFWYRQDPGLGLRLIYFSYDVKMKEKGDIPEGYSVSREKKERFSLILESASTNQTSMYLCASSLLTGVSNEQFFGPGTRLTVL.